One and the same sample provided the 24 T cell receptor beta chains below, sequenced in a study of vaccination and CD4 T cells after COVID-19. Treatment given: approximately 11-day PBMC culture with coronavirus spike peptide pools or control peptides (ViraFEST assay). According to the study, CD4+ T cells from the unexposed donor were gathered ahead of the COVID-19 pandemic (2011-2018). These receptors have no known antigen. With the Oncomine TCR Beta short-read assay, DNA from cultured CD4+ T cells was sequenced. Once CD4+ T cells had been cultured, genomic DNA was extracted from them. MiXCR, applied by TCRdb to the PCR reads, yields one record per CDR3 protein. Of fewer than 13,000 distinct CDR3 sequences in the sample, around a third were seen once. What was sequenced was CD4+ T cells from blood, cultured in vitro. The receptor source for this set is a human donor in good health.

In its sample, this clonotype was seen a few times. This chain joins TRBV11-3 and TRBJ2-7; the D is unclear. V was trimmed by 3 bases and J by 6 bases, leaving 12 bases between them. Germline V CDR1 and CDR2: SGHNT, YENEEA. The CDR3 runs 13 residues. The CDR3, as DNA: TGTGCCAGCAGCTTCCTCTGGACCTCCGAGCAGTACTTC. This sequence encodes CASSFLWTSEQYF. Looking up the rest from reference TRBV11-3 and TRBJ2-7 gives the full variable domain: EAGVVQSPRYKIIEKKQPVAFWCNPISGHNTLYWYLQNLGQGPELLIRYENEEAVDDSQLPKDRFSAERLKGVDSTLKIQPAELGDSAVYLCASSFLWTSEQYFGPGTRLTVT.

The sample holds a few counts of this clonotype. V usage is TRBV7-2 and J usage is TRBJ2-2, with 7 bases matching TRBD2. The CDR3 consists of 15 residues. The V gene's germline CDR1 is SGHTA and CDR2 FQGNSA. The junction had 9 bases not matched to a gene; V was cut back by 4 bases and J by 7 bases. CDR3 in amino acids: CASSSTSISGGELFF. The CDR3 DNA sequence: TGTGCCAGCAGCTCGACTAGCATCTCGGGCGGGGAGCTGTTTTTT. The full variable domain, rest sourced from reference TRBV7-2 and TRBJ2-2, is GAGVSQSPSNKVTEKGKDVELRCDPISGHTALYWYRQSLGQGLEFLIYFQGNSAPDKSGLPSDRFSAERTGGSVSTLTIQRTQQEDSAVYLCASSSTSISGGELFFGEGSRLTVL.

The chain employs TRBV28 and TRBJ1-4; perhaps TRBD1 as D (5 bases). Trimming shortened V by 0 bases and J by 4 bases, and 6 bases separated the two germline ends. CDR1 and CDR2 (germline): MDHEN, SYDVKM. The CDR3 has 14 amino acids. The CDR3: CASSLWGLNEKLFF. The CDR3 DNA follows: TGTGCCAGCAGTTTATGGGGGCTTAATGAAAAACTGTTTTTT.

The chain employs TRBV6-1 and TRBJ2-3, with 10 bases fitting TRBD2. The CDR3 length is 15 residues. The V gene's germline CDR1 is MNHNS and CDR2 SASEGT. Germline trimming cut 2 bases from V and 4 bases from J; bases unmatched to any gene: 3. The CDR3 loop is CASSEKAGGPDTQYF. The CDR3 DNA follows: TGTGCCAGCAGTGAAAAAGCGGGAGGGCCAGATACGCAGTATTTT.

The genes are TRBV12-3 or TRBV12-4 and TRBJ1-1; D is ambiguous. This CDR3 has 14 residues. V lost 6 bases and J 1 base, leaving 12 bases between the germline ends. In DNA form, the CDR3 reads TGTGCCAGCAGCCAGTCCTGGAGGAACACTGAAGCTTTCTTT. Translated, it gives CASSQSWRNTEAFF.

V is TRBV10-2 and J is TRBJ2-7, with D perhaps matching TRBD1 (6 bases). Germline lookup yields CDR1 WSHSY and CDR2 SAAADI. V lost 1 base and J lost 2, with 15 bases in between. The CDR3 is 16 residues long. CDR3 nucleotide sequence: TGCGCCAGCAGTGAGTTACTGACAGGCACCACCTACGAGCAGTACTTC. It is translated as CASSELLTGTTYEQYF.

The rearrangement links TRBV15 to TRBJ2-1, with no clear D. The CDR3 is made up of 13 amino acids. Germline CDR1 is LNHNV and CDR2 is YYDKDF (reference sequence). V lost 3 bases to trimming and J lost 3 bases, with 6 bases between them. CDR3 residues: CATSSIDYNEQFF. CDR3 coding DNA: TGTGCCACCAGCAGTATAGACTACAATGAGCAGTTCTTC.

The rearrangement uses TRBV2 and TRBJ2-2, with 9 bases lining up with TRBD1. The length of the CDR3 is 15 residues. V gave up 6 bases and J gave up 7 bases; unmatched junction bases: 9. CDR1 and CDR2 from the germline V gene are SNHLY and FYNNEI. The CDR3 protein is CASSAQQGAGGELFF. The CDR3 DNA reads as TGTGCCAGCAGCGCCCAACAGGGGGCGGGCGGGGAGCTGTTTTTT. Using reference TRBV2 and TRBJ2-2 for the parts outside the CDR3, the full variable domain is EPEVTQTPSHQVTQMGQEVILRCVPISNHLYFYWYRQILGQKVEFLVSFYNNEISEKSEIFDDQFSVERPDGSNFTLKIRSTKLEDSAMYFCASSAQQGAGGELFFGEGSRLTVL.

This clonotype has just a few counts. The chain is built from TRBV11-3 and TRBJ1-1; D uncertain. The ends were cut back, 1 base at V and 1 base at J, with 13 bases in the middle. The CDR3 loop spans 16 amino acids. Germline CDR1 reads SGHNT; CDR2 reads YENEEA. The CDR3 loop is CASSLGVDWPNTEAFF. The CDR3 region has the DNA TGTGCCAGCAGCTTAGGGGTCGACTGGCCGAACACTGAAGCTTTCTTT.

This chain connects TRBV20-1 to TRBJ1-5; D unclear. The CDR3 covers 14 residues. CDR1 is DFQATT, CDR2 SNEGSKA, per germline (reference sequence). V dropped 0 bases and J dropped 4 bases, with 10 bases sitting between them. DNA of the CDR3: TGCAGTGCTAGAGAAGTGGTTGGGAATCAGCCCCAGCATTTT. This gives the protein CSAREVVGNQPQHF.

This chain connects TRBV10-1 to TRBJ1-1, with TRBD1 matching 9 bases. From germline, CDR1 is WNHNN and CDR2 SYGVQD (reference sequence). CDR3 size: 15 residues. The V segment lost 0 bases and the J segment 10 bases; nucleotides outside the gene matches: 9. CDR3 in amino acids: CASSESPGQGETAFF. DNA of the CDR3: TGCGCCAGCAGTGAGTCTCCGGGACAGGGTGAAACAGCTTTCTTT.

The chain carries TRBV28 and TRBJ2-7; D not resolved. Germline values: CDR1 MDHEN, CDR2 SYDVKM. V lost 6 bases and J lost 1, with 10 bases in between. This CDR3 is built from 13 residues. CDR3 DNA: TGTGCCAGCAGAGAGACATTTTCCTACGAGCAGTACTTC. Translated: CASRETFSYEQYF.

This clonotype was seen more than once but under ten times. The CDR3 DNA reads TGTGCCAGCAGCGGACAGGGGACGGGCCCGAATGAGCAGTTCTTC. It specifies CASSGQGTGPNEQFF. This sequence joins TRBV6-1 and TRBJ2-1; the match to TRBD1 covers 9 bases. V lost 6 bases, J lost 7 bases, and 10 bases stayed unmatched. Germline CDR1 and CDR2: MNHNS and SASEGT. The CDR3 covers 15 residues.

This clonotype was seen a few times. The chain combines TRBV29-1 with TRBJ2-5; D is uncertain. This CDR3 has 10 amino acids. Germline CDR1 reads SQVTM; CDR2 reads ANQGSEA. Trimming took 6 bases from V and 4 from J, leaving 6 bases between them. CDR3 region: CSVGTETQYF. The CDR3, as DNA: TGCAGCGTCGGTACAGAGACCCAGTACTTC.

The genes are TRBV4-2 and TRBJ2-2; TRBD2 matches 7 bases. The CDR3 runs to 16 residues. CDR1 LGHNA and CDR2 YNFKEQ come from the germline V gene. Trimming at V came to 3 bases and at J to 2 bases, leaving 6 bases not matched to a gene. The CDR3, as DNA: TGTGCCAGCAGCCACCGACTAGCCCCAAACACCGGGGAGCTGTTTTTT. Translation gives CASSHRLAPNTGELFF.

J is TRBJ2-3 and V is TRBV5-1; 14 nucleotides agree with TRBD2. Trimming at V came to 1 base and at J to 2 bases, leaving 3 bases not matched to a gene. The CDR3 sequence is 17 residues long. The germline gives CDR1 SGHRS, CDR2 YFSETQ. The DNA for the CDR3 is TGCGCCAGCAGCTTGTCGGGACTAGCGGGAGTCACAGATACGCAGTATTTT. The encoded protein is CASSLSGLAGVTDTQYF.

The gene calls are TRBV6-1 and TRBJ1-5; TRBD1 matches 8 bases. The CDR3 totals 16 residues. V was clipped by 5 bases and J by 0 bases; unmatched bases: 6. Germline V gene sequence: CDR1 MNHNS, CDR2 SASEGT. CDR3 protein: CASSRTGISSNQPQHF. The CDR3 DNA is TGTGCCAGCAGTCGGACAGGGATTAGTAGCAATCAGCCCCAGCATTTT.

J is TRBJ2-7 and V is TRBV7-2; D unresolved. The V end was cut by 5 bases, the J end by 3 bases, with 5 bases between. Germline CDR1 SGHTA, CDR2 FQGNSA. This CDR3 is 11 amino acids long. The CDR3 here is CASSDRYEQYF. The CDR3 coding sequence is TGTGCCAGCAGCGATCGCTACGAGCAGTACTTC.

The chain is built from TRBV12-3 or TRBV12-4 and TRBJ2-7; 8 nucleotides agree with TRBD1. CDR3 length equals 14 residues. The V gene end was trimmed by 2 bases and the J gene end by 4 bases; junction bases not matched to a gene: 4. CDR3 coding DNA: TGTGCCAGCAGTTTATACAGGGGGACGTACGAGCAGTACTTC. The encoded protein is CASSLYRGTYEQYF.

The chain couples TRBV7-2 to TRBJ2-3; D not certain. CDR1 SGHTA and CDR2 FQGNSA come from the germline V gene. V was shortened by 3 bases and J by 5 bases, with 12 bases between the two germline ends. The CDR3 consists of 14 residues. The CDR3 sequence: CASSFALGGDTQYF. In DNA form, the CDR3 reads TGTGCCAGCAGCTTTGCCCTAGGTGGAGATACGCAGTATTTT.

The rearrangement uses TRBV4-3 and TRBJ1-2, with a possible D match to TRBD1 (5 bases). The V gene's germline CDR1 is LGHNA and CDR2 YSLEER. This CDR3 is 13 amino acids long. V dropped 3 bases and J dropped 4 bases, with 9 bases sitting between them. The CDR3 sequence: CASSQGTLYGYTF. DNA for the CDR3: TGCGCCAGCAGCCAGGGGACCCTCTATGGCTACACCTTC.

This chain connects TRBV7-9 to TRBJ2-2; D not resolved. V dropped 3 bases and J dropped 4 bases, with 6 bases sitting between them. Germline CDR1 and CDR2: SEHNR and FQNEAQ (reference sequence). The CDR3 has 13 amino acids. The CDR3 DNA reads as TGTGCCAGCAGCTTGGCAACCACCGGGGAGCTGTTTTTT. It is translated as CASSLATTGELFF.

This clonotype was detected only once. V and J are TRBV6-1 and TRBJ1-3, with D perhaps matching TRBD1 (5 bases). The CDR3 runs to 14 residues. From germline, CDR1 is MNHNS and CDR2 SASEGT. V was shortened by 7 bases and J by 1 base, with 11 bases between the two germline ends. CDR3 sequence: CASTPGGSGNTIYF. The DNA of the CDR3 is TGTGCCAGCACCCCGGGGGGATCTGGAAACACCATATATTTT.

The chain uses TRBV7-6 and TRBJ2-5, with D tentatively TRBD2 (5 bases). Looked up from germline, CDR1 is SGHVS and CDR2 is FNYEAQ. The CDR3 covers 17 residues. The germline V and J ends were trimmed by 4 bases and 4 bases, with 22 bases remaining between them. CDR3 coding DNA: TGTGCCAGCAGCTCACGGGGTTTTCTCGTACCATCAGAGACCCAGTACTTC. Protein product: CASSSRGFLVPSETQYF.